The clone carrying this TCR beta chain was seen more than once but under ten times. TCRdb's table, derived via immunoSEQ multiplex PCR, lists solely in-frame clones and lacks some. The repertoire holds just over 250,000 clones, with 86% as singletons. The record originates from a study of blood T cell repertoires in COVID-19. Study context: Spain, Italy and the United States supplied samples that represented acute and convalescent COVID-19.

Germline values: CDR1 MNHEY, CDR2 SMNVEV (reference sequence). J gave up 2 bases and V 4 bases, and 13 bases lay outside the gene matches. The CDR3 spans 18 residues. This clonotype was obtained from a man aged 35-49 years who had recovered from COVID-19. The rearrangement uses TRBV27 and TRBJ2-1; TRBD1 agrees at 8 bases. Sequences were obtained from peripheral blood. CDR3 DNA sequence: TGTGCCAGCAGTTCTACCCCCAGGGACAGGACCACCTACAATGAGCAGTTCTTC. It yields the protein CASSSTPRDRTTYNEQFF.